This is a list of T cell receptor beta chains from one sample in a study of circulating and synovial CD4+ cells in juvenile arthritis. Generated by immunoSEQ multiplex PCR, the TCRdb table keeps only in-frame clones and is missing some. This table has 3,200 or so clones, 82% appearing once. The sample consisted of CD4+ T cells from synovial fluid. These receptors all stem from a human donor with juvenile idiopathic arthritis. Each CDR3 is given with its conserved first and last residue. Each record gives: V gene, J gene, clone size, D gene, CDR3 protein, CDR3 DNA. A D gene is named only where the DNA matches it firmly. For some rows the clone size is stated as once, few or many, or as a class when expanded; others skip it.

TRBV19,TRBJ2-7,NA,NA,CASRNAAGAGEQYF,TGTGCCAGCAGAAATGCGGCGGGGGCGGGCGAGCAGTACTTC
TRBV7-3,TRBJ2-2,NA,TRBD2,CASSPGSGGSTGELFF,TGTGCCAGCAGCCCGGGCAGCGGGGGGAGCACCGGGGAGCTGTTTTTT
TRBV2,TRBJ1-1,few,NA,CASKNQGRETEAFF,TGTGCCAGCAAAAATCAGGGGCGCGAAACTGAAGCTTTCTTT
TRBV7-9,TRBJ2-5,NA,NA,CASSFTQETQYF,TGTGCCAGCAGCTTCACTCAAGAGACCCAGTACTTC
TRBV7-2,TRBJ1-2,NA,TRBD1,CASRPGGTDYGYTF,TGTGCCAGCAGGCCAGGGGGTACGGACTATGGCTACACCTTC
TRBV27,TRBJ2-7,few,TRBD2,CASSSPPSSGSSYEQYF,TGTGCCAGCAGTTCCCCACCATCTAGCGGGAGTTCTTACGAGCAGTACTTC
TRBV7-2,TRBJ2-2,NA,NA,CASSRIAQLGELFF,TGTGCCAGCAGCCGTATCGCACAGCTCGGGGAGCTGTTTTTT
TRBV30,TRBJ2-6,NA,TRBD1,CAWTRGRGANVLTF,TGTGCCTGGACCAGGGGGCGTGGGGCCAACGTCCTGACTTTC
TRBV5-6,TRBJ2-7,NA,TRBD1,CASSFGDRLYF,TGTGCCAGCAGCTTTGGGGACAGGTTATACTTC
TRBV5-3,TRBJ2-2,NA,TRBD2,CARRYARTSDTGELFF,TGTGCCAGAAGGTATGCCCGGACTAGCGATACCGGGGAGCTGTTTTTT
TRBV10-2,TRBJ2-1,NA,TRBD2,CASSDMAGGAFNEQFF,TGCGCCAGCAGTGATATGGCGGGAGGGGCCTTCAATGAGCAGTTCTTC
TRBV5-1,TRBJ2-2,once,NA,CASKTANTGELFF,TGCGCCAGCAAAACAGCGAACACCGGGGAGCTGTTTTTT
TRBV6-5,TRBJ1-1,few,NA,CASSRLDIGNTEAFF,TGTGCCAGCAGTCGACTGGACATTGGGAACACTGAAGCTTTCTTT
TRBV6-1,TRBJ1-6,NA,NA,CASIRRAYNSPLHF,TGTGCCAGCATCCGGCGGGCCTATAATTCCCCCCTCCACTTT
TRBV10-3,TRBJ2-3,few,TRBD2,CAISDAGTSGYF,TGTGCCATCAGTGATGCCGGGACTAGCGGATATTTT
TRBV23-1,TRBJ2-2,few,NA,CASSHPTQAPLPGELFF,TGCGCCAGCAGTCACCCAACACAGGCCCCGCTTCCCGGGGAGCTGTTTTTT
TRBV7-9,TRBJ2-3,NA,TRBD2,CASSARLAGGDTQYF,TGTGCCAGCAGCGCCCGACTAGCGGGAGGGGATACGCAGTATTTT
TRBV11-2,TRBJ2-2,large,NA,CASSLGLSTGELFF,TGTGCCAGCAGCTTAGGCCTAAGCACCGGGGAGCTGTTTTTT
TRBV7-2,TRBJ2-7,NA,NA,CASSLGTYSSYEQYF,TGTGCCAGCAGCCTGGGGACTTATAGCTCCTACGAGCAGTACTTC
TRBV20-1,TRBJ2-1,once,NA,CSAPVSNEQFF,TGCAGTGCCCCAGTAAGCAATGAGCAGTTCTTC
TRBV18,TRBJ1-3,NA,TRBD1,CASSPGPSLGQGAAGNTIYF,TGTGCCAGCTCACCGGGACCGTCGCTAGGACAGGGGGCGGCTGGAAACACCATATATTTT
TRBV5-6,TRBJ1-1,NA,TRBD1,CASSYGDRGTEAFF,TGTGCCAGCAGCTACGGGGACAGAGGCACTGAAGCTTTCTTT
TRBV27,TRBJ2-3,NA,NA,CASSLYRAQVTDTQYF,TGTGCCAGCAGTTTATACAGGGCCCAGGTCACAGATACGCAGTATTTT
TRBV12-2,TRBJ2-5,NA,NA,CASLWGRGQETQYF,TGTGCAAGTCTGTGGGGGCGAGGGCAAGAGACCCAGTACTTC
TRBV27,TRBJ1-2,NA,NA,CASSLSGGGIYGYTF,TGTGCCAGCAGTTTATCTGGGGGCGGCATATATGGCTACACCTTC